What follows is one T cell receptor (beta chain) and its context. This sample was taken from a study of T-cell reconstitution after alpha-beta-depleted transplantation in children. Using unique molecular identifiers, the investigators prepared the TCRbeta library. MiXCR, run by TCRdb on the PCR reads, gives a single entry per CDR3 protein. In the table there are 250,000 to 300,000 distinct CDR3 sequences, 9.5% to 10% of which are singletons. The germline CDR1 and CDR2 sequences are SGHRS and YFSETQ. This CDR3 is built from 14 residues. Deletions cut 2 bases from V and 4 bases from J, with 9 bases between.

The sample here was PBMCs from the stem cell graft donor, taken from the stem cell graft. The sequence came from a human donor who donated a stem cell graft to a child with SCID. The chain is built from TRBV5-1 and TRBJ2-2; D gene unclear. CDR3 amino acids: CASSLVHITGELFF. Written as DNA, the CDR3 is TGCGCCAGCAGCTTAGTGCACATCACCGGGGAGCTGTTTTTT.